This T cell receptor beta chain was retrieved from a study of blood T cells in healthy people across ages. Study-wide points: Naive CD4+ cell counts and diversity both ran higher in long-lived than in aged donors.

Primed by a sample-barcoded 5' primer and a J-beta primer mix, a second PCR proceeded for roughly 7 to 12 cycles. TCRdb itself ran the 5' RACE reads through MiXCR, one entry per CDR3 protein. The data contain fewer than 2,000,000 distinct CDR3 sequences, approximately 32% of them singletons. The CDR3 runs to 17 residues. Germline V CDR1 and CDR2: DFQATT, SNEGSKA (reference sequence). Deletions cut 1 base from V and 0 bases from J, with 16 bases between. With regard to this clonotype: What it binds is unknown.

With each sample, at least 6 micrograms of total RNA were extracted. The material sequenced was blood. The clonotype originates from a woman aged 25 to 45 in good health. The rearrangement links TRBV20-1 to TRBJ1-3; D ambiguous. As DNA, the CDR3 is TGCAGTGCTAGAGGCCCTCGAGCCCCGAGCTCTGGAAACACCATATATTTT. This gives the protein CSARGPRAPSSGNTIYF.